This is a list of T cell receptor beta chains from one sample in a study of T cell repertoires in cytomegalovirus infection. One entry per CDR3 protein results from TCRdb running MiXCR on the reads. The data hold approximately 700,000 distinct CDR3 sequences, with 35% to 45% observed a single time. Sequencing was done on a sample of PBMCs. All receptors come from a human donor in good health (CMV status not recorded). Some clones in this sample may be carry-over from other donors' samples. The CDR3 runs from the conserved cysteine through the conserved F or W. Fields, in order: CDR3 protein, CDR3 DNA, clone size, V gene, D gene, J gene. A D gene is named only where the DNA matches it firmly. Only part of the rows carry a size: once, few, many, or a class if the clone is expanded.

cdr3_aa: CASSLRNRGRSDTGELFF; cdr3_nt: TGTGCCAGCAGTTTACGGAACAGGGGGCGATCAGACACCGGGGAGCTGTTTTTT; clone_size: .; v_call: TRBV28; d_call: TRBD1; j_call: TRBJ2-2
cdr3_aa: CASIKGGAGGYEQYF; cdr3_nt: TGTGCCAGCATCAAAGGTGGGGCAGGGGGCTACGAGCAGTACTTC; clone_size: .; v_call: TRBV12-3/TRBV12-4; d_call: TRBD1; j_call: TRBJ2-7
cdr3_aa: CASRLTGAGAKNIQYF; cdr3_nt: TGCGCCAGCCGACTTACAGGGGCAGGAGCCAAAAACATTCAGTACTTC; clone_size: .; v_call: TRBV5-1; d_call: TRBD1; j_call: TRBJ2-4
cdr3_aa: CASKTGRGTEAFF; cdr3_nt: TGTGCCAGTAAAACAGGGCGCGGCACTGAAGCTTTCTTT; clone_size: .; v_call: TRBV19; d_call: .; j_call: TRBJ1-1
cdr3_aa: CASSQAPKGGRGLPAFF; cdr3_nt: TGCGCCAGCAGCCAGGCCCCGAAGGGGGGCAGGGGCCTACCGGCTTTCTTT; clone_size: few; v_call: TRBV4-1; d_call: .; j_call: TRBJ1-1
cdr3_aa: CASSPWDFGNTDTQYF; cdr3_nt: TGTGCCAGCAGCCCTTGGGACTTTGGAAACACAGATACGCAGTATTTT; clone_size: .; v_call: TRBV3-1; d_call: .; j_call: TRBJ2-3
cdr3_aa: CASSFPSAGERQDTQYF; cdr3_nt: TGTGCCAGCAGTTTCCCGAGCGCAGGCGAACGACAAGATACGCAGTATTTT; clone_size: few; v_call: TRBV28; d_call: .; j_call: TRBJ2-3
cdr3_aa: CASSQEGYTEAFF; cdr3_nt: TGTGCCAGCAGCCAAGAAGGCTACACTGAAGCTTTCTTT; clone_size: many; v_call: TRBV27; d_call: .; j_call: TRBJ1-1
cdr3_aa: CASRRIETQYF; cdr3_nt: TGTGCCAGCAGAAGAATAGAGACCCAGTACTTC; clone_size: .; v_call: TRBV6-6; d_call: .; j_call: TRBJ2-5
cdr3_aa: CARSLGAADGYTF; cdr3_nt: TGTGCCAGAAGTTTAGGGGCGGCGGATGGCTACACCTTC; clone_size: .; v_call: TRBV12-3/TRBV12-4; d_call: .; j_call: TRBJ1-2
cdr3_aa: CASSPRQGAAGELFF; cdr3_nt: TGTGCCAGCAGCCCACGACAGGGGGCGGCCGGGGAGCTGTTTTTT; clone_size: .; v_call: TRBV6-6; d_call: TRBD1; j_call: TRBJ2-2
cdr3_aa: CASSLRAGVGNEQFF; cdr3_nt: TGTGCCAGCAGTTTGCGGGCGGGAGTAGGCAATGAGCAGTTCTTC; clone_size: .; v_call: TRBV27; d_call: TRBD2; j_call: TRBJ2-1
cdr3_aa: CSARPGAGDGYEQYF; cdr3_nt: TGCAGTGCTAGGCCAGGGGCGGGGGATGGCTACGAGCAGTACTTC; clone_size: .; v_call: TRBV20-1; d_call: .; j_call: TRBJ2-7
cdr3_aa: CASRFTDTQYF; cdr3_nt: TGTGCCAGCCGATTTACGGATACGCAGTATTTT; clone_size: .; v_call: TRBV12-3/TRBV12-4; d_call: .; j_call: TRBJ2-3
cdr3_aa: CASTHTGTGGADYGYTF; cdr3_nt: TGTGCCAGCACCCATACCGGGACAGGGGGCGCTGACTATGGCTACACCTTC; clone_size: few; v_call: TRBV6-2/TRBV6-3; d_call: TRBD1; j_call: TRBJ1-2
cdr3_aa: CASGDRWISPLHF; cdr3_nt: TGTGCCAGCGGGGACAGGTGGATTTCACCCCTCCACTTT; clone_size: .; v_call: TRBV19; d_call: TRBD1; j_call: TRBJ1-6
cdr3_aa: CSASPTGLSSYEQYF; cdr3_nt: TGCAGTGCTAGCCCGACAGGGCTCAGCTCCTACGAGCAGTACTTC; clone_size: .; v_call: TRBV20-1; d_call: TRBD1; j_call: TRBJ2-7
cdr3_aa: CASRRRSNLNNEQFF; cdr3_nt: TGTGCCAGCAGGAGACGGAGTAACCTTAACAATGAGCAGTTCTTC; clone_size: once; v_call: TRBV11-2; d_call: .; j_call: TRBJ2-1
cdr3_aa: CATSRDRGKGTGELFF; cdr3_nt: TGTGCCACCAGCAGAGATAGAGGGAAGGGCACCGGGGAGCTGTTTTTT; clone_size: .; v_call: TRBV15; d_call: .; j_call: TRBJ2-2
cdr3_aa: CASSYPDWGNTEAFF; cdr3_nt: TGTGCCAGCAGTTACCCTGATTGGGGAAACACTGAAGCTTTCTTT; clone_size: few; v_call: TRBV6-2/TRBV6-3; d_call: .; j_call: TRBJ1-1
cdr3_aa: CASSLPVGGTRGETQYF; cdr3_nt: TGTGCCAGCAGCCTACCGGTTGGGGGGACCAGAGGAGAGACCCAGTACTTC; clone_size: .; v_call: TRBV7-4; d_call: .; j_call: TRBJ2-5
cdr3_aa: CASRVEDGYYEQYF; cdr3_nt: TGTGCCAGCCGTGTGGAAGACGGGTACTACGAGCAGTACTTC; clone_size: many; v_call: TRBV28; d_call: .; j_call: TRBJ2-7
cdr3_aa: CASSLSRGRTTFVSEYF; cdr3_nt: TGTGCCAGCAGTTTATCGAGAGGCCGGACTACGTTTGTTTCGGAGTACTTC; clone_size: .; v_call: TRBV28; d_call: .; j_call: TRBJ2-5
cdr3_aa: CASSPGVAGVYEQYF; cdr3_nt: TGTGCCAGCAGCCCCGGGGTAGCGGGGGTCTACGAGCAGTACTTC; clone_size: .; v_call: TRBV28; d_call: TRBD2; j_call: TRBJ2-7
cdr3_aa: CASSFLLPGTGGTDTQYF; cdr3_nt: TGTGCCAGCAGCTTTCTCCTCCCCGGGACAGGGGGCACAGATACGCAGTATTTT; clone_size: once; v_call: TRBV27; d_call: TRBD1; j_call: TRBJ2-3
cdr3_aa: CASSLVAGTTYEQYF; cdr3_nt: TGTGCCAGCAGCTTAGTGGCAGGGACCACCTACGAGCAGTACTTC; clone_size: .; v_call: TRBV7-2; d_call: .; j_call: TRBJ2-7
cdr3_aa: CATSRAGNEKLFF; cdr3_nt: TGTGCCACCAGCAGGGCGGGGAATGAAAAACTGTTTTTT; clone_size: .; v_call: TRBV15; d_call: .; j_call: TRBJ1-4
cdr3_aa: CSARVTGDLYEQYF; cdr3_nt: TGCAGTGCCAGAGTAACAGGTGACCTCTACGAGCAGTACTTC; clone_size: once; v_call: TRBV20-1; d_call: .; j_call: TRBJ2-7
cdr3_aa: CASSELGNTEAFF; cdr3_nt: TGTGCCAGCAGTGAATTGGGGAACACTGAAGCTTTCTTT; clone_size: .; v_call: TRBV25-1; d_call: .; j_call: TRBJ1-1
cdr3_aa: CASSPGMGSGHQPQHF; cdr3_nt: TGTGCCAGCAGCCCAGGGATGGGGTCAGGGCATCAGCCCCAGCATTTT; clone_size: medium-sized; v_call: TRBV7-8; d_call: .; j_call: TRBJ1-5
cdr3_aa: CASSVEGRASSPLHF; cdr3_nt: TGTGCCAGCAGTGTCGAGGGCAGGGCGTCTTCACCCCTCCACTTT; clone_size: .; v_call: TRBV2; d_call: .; j_call: TRBJ1-6
cdr3_aa: CASSLGNEKLFF; cdr3_nt: TGTGCCAGCAGCCTTGGGAATGAAAAACTGTTTTTT; clone_size: many; v_call: TRBV7-8; d_call: .; j_call: TRBJ1-4
cdr3_aa: CASSKTLRGAGQPQHF; cdr3_nt: TGTGCCAGCAGCAAGACCCTTCGGGGGGCAGGTCAGCCCCAGCATTTT; clone_size: .; v_call: TRBV5-5; d_call: .; j_call: TRBJ1-5
cdr3_aa: CASSSIVGGNYGYTF; cdr3_nt: TGTGCCAGCAGTTCTATCGTGGGAGGGAACTATGGCTACACCTTC; clone_size: few; v_call: TRBV12-3/TRBV12-4; d_call: .; j_call: TRBJ1-2
cdr3_aa: CASSYLAGLSYEQYF; cdr3_nt: TGTGCCAGCAGTTACCTAGCGGGCCTTTCCTACGAGCAGTACTTC; clone_size: .; v_call: TRBV28; d_call: TRBD2; j_call: TRBJ2-7
cdr3_aa: CASIGSGDRINQPQHF; cdr3_nt: TGTGCCAGCATTGGTTCAGGGGATCGGATTAATCAGCCCCAGCATTTT; clone_size: few; v_call: TRBV28; d_call: .; j_call: TRBJ1-5
cdr3_aa: CASSLVSAKSSYEQYF; cdr3_nt: TGTGCCAGCAGCTTAGTTAGCGCGAAGAGCTCCTACGAGCAGTACTTC; clone_size: .; v_call: TRBV7-2; d_call: .; j_call: TRBJ2-7
cdr3_aa: CASSLTESMDPLYNEQFF; cdr3_nt: TGTGCTAGCAGCTTGACAGAAAGTATGGACCCCCTGTACAATGAGCAGTTCTTC; clone_size: .; v_call: TRBV7-2; d_call: .; j_call: TRBJ2-1
cdr3_aa: CSVGPGRNEKLFF; cdr3_nt: TGCAGCGTTGGTCCGGGCCGTAATGAAAAACTGTTTTTT; clone_size: few; v_call: TRBV29-1; d_call: .; j_call: TRBJ1-4
cdr3_aa: CASSYAQGLAQHF; cdr3_nt: TGTGCCAGCAGCTATGCACAGGGGTTGGCCCAGCATTTT; clone_size: many; v_call: TRBV7-8; d_call: TRBD1; j_call: TRBJ1-5
cdr3_aa: CASSSDRVGEKLFF; cdr3_nt: TGTGCCAGCAGCTCAGACAGGGTTGGTGAAAAACTGTTTTTT; clone_size: few; v_call: TRBV7-8; d_call: TRBD1; j_call: TRBJ1-4
cdr3_aa: CASSQANNNQPQHF; cdr3_nt: TGTGCCAGCAGCCAAGCAAACAACAATCAGCCCCAGCATTTT; clone_size: .; v_call: TRBV3-1; d_call: .; j_call: TRBJ1-5
cdr3_aa: CASQRQGANNEQFF; cdr3_nt: TGCGCCAGCCAGCGGCAGGGGGCAAACAATGAGCAGTTCTTC; clone_size: few; v_call: TRBV10-2; d_call: TRBD1; j_call: TRBJ2-1
cdr3_aa: CASSLESGADTQYF; cdr3_nt: TGTGCCAGCAGCTTGGAAAGCGGGGCAGATACGCAGTATTTT; clone_size: .; v_call: TRBV5-4; d_call: TRBD2; j_call: TRBJ2-3
cdr3_aa: CASRRETWEQYF; cdr3_nt: TGTGCCAGCAGGCGGGAGACGTGGGAGCAGTACTTC; clone_size: .; v_call: TRBV28; d_call: TRBD2; j_call: TRBJ2-7
cdr3_aa: CASSLFDGRALYNEQFF; cdr3_nt: TGTGCCAGCAGCTTATTCGACGGGAGGGCCCTTTACAATGAGCAGTTCTTC; clone_size: .; v_call: TRBV7-8; d_call: TRBD2; j_call: TRBJ2-1
cdr3_aa: CASSEIWQGLRYQPQHF; cdr3_nt: TGTGCCAGCAGTGAAATTTGGCAGGGCTTACGCTATCAGCCCCAGCATTTT; clone_size: .; v_call: TRBV2; d_call: .; j_call: TRBJ1-5
cdr3_aa: CASSRGRDEQFF; cdr3_nt: TGTGCCAGCAGCCGCGGACGGGATGAGCAGTTCTTC; clone_size: many; v_call: TRBV12-3/TRBV12-4; d_call: .; j_call: TRBJ2-1
cdr3_aa: CASSFTGGLVGYTF; cdr3_nt: TGTGCCAGCAGTTTCACAGGGGGACTTGTTGGCTACACCTTC; clone_size: many; v_call: TRBV12-3/TRBV12-4; d_call: TRBD1; j_call: TRBJ1-2
cdr3_aa: CASSLEGIQGTNYGYTF; cdr3_nt: TGCGCCAGCAGCTTGGAAGGGATACAGGGAACAAACTATGGCTACACCTTC; clone_size: few; v_call: TRBV5-1; d_call: .; j_call: TRBJ1-2
cdr3_aa: CASSLGQGMNTEAFF; cdr3_nt: TGTGCCAGCAGCTTAGGGCAGGGCATGAACACTGAAGCTTTCTTT; clone_size: many; v_call: TRBV7-6; d_call: .; j_call: TRBJ1-1
cdr3_aa: CSARDVNGGPETQYF; cdr3_nt: TGCAGTGCTAGAGATGTCAACGGGGGGCCCGAGACCCAGTACTTC; clone_size: .; v_call: TRBV20-1; d_call: .; j_call: TRBJ2-5
cdr3_aa: CASRPYGTEETDTQYF; cdr3_nt: TGTGCCAGCAGGCCATACGGGACGGAAGAGACAGATACGCAGTATTTT; clone_size: .; v_call: TRBV12-3/TRBV12-4; d_call: .; j_call: TRBJ2-3